The 31 T cell receptor beta chains in this list originate from one sample, sequenced in a study of cytomegalovirus exposure and HLA in healthy donors. TCRdb's copy holds only in-frame clones and misses some; the assay was immunoSEQ multiplex PCR. The table includes fewer than 200,000 clones, about nine tenths detected once. Sequenced sample: PBMCs. The receptors shown here come from a man aged 18 to 35 in good health and CMV-seropositive.

The rearrangement joins TRBV4-1 to TRBJ2-1; D gene unclear. The CDR3 totals 11 residues. The germline gives CDR1 MGHRA, CDR2 YSYEKL. Trimming pared 6 bases from V and 3 bases from J, leaving 3 bases between. CDR3 nucleotides: TGCGCCAGCAGACACTACAATGAGCAGTTCTTC. It encodes CASRHYNEQFF.

V usage is TRBV7-9 and J usage is TRBJ2-2; D may be TRBD1 (5 bases). The CDR3 has 17 residues. CDR1 and CDR2 from the germline V gene are SEHNR and FQNEAQ (reference sequence). V was trimmed by 5 bases and J by 0 bases, leaving 16 bases between them. The CDR3 region has the DNA TGTGCCAGCAGCCCCAGATGGGCAGGGTCGAACACCGGGGAGCTGTTTTTT. Its protein is CASSPRWAGSNTGELFF. The whole variable domain, remainder taken from reference TRBV7-9 and TRBJ2-2, is DTGVSQNPRHKITKRGQNVTFRCDPISEHNRLYWYRQTLGQGPEFLTYFQNEAQLEKSRLLSDRFSAERPKGSFSTLEIQRTEQGDSAMYLCASSPRWAGSNTGELFFGEGSRLTVL.

The rearrangement joins TRBV5-4 to TRBJ1-2; TRBD1 aligns across 7 bases. V lost 0 bases to trimming and J lost 3 bases; unmatched junction nucleotides: 8. The CDR3 runs to 16 residues. Germline CDR1 reads SGHNT; CDR2 reads YYREEE (reference sequence). DNA for the CDR3: TGTGCCAGCAGCTTGGCCGAGGGGGCGATTTACTATGGCTACACCTTC. Translation gives CASSLAEGAIYYGYTF.

This clone was recorded a few times. V gene TRBV6-1 combines with J gene TRBJ1-2; D may be TRBD1 (5 bases). Germline CDR1 MNHNS, CDR2 SASEGT. The CDR3 contains 13 residues. V gave up 6 bases and J gave up 3 bases, with 11 bases separating them. CDR3 nucleotide sequence: TGTGCCAGCAGAGACCGGGGGTACTATGGCTACACCTTC. Translating it yields CASRDRGYYGYTF.

The rearrangement uses TRBV23-1 and TRBJ1-4, with D possibly matching TRBD1 (6 bases). TRBV23-1 is filed as an ORF, its function uncertain. The CDR3 spans 14 residues. The V end was cut by 3 bases, the J end by 8 bases, with 13 bases between. CDR3 DNA: TGCGCCAGCAGTCAGCGCAGGGGCGGCGAAAAACTGTTTTTT. This sequence encodes CASSQRRGGEKLFF.

V gene TRBV25-1 combines with J gene TRBJ1-3; D possibly corresponds to TRBD1 (5 bases). Per germline, CDR1 MGHDK and CDR2 SYGVNS. Trimming stripped 6 bases from V and 1 base from J, with 16 bases between. The CDR3 contains 16 residues. This CDR3 is CASRGEISLSGNTIYF. DNA of the CDR3: TGTGCCAGCAGAGGGGAAATTTCACTTTCTGGAAACACCATATATTTT.

This clone was detected once. The chain recombines TRBV29-1 with TRBJ2-7; 7 nucleotides agree with TRBD1. The length of the CDR3 is 13 residues. V was clipped by 8 bases and J by 1 base; unmatched bases: 8. Germline V CDR1 and CDR2: SQVTM, ANQGSEA. The CDR3 sequence is CSFRQGGSYEQYF. The CDR3 DNA is TGCAGCTTCAGACAGGGCGGGTCCTACGAGCAGTACTTC.

Only a few counts were recorded for this clone. The chain couples TRBV7-6 to TRBJ2-7; TRBD2 aligns across 11 bases. The CDR3 loop spans 15 amino acids. V was pared by 4 bases and J by 4 bases, with 6 bases of the junction left unmatched. Germline lookup yields CDR1 SGHVS and CDR2 FNYEAQ. The chain's CDR3 is CASSSTSGMAYEQYF. The CDR3 nucleotides are TGTGCCAGCAGCTCGACTAGCGGGATGGCGTACGAGCAGTACTTC. The full variable domain, in which reference TRBV7-6 and TRBJ2-7 provide the parts outside the CDR3, is GAGVSQSPRYKVTKRGQDVALRCDPISGHVSLYWYRQALGQGPEFLTYFNYEAQQDKSGLPNDRFSAERPEGSISTLTIQRTEQRDSAMYRCASSSTSGMAYEQYFGPGTRLTVT.

This CDR3 reads CASSLGGLVGSNEQFF. The CDR3 DNA reads TGTGCCAGCAGCTTGGGGGGACTAGTAGGGTCCAATGAGCAGTTCTTC. The genes are TRBV5-4 and TRBJ2-1; the match to TRBD2 covers 8 bases. Germline V lookup: CDR1 SGHNT, CDR2 YYREEE (reference sequence). The CDR3 runs to 16 residues. Trimming at V came to 0 bases and at J to 6 bases, leaving 8 bases not matched to a gene.

The V gene is TRBV7-9, the J gene TRBJ2-2; 12 bases are a match to TRBD2. Per germline, CDR1 SEHNR and CDR2 FQNEAQ (reference sequence). J was trimmed by 11 bases and V by 1 base; bases with no gene match: 5. The CDR3 is made up of 15 amino acids. This chain's CDR3 is CASSLGGLAGPELFF. The CDR3 bases are TGTGCCAGCAGCTTAGGGGGACTAGCGGGCCCCGAGCTGTTTTTT.

The gene calls are TRBV2 and TRBJ2-1; weak D call: TRBD2 (6 bases). Trimming cost V 4 bases and J 7 bases, with 14 bases left between them. Germline CDR1 reads SNHLY; CDR2 reads FYNNEI. This CDR3 spans 14 amino acids. CDR3 protein: CASSAGTFENEQFF. The CDR3 DNA sequence: TGTGCCAGCAGTGCCGGGACTTTCGAAAATGAGCAGTTCTTC.

The gene calls are TRBV18 and TRBJ2-7; 8 nucleotides align to TRBD2. J was trimmed by 7 bases and V by 3 bases; bases with no gene match: 8. The germline V gene has CDR1 KGHSH and CDR2 LQKENI. CDR3 length: 14 amino acids. The CDR3 coding sequence is TGTGCCAGCTCACCCGGCGGGAGCGGGAGAGAGCAGTACTTC. Amino acids: CASSPGGSGREQYF.

This clone was seen more than once but under ten times. V and J are TRBV5-4 and TRBJ1-4, with D perhaps TRBD1 (6 bases). This CDR3 has 16 residues. Trimming took off 4 bases at V and 8 bases at J, with 21 bases between the two ends. Germline lookup yields CDR1 SGHNT and CDR2 YYREEE (reference sequence). The CDR3 DNA is TGTGCCAGCAGCGCCGGGGACACCCCTCGAGAAGAAAAACTGTTTTTT. Protein product: CASSAGDTPREEKLFF.

J is TRBJ1-3 and V is TRBV18; D is ambiguous. The CDR3 has 17 residues. Germline CDR1 and CDR2: KGHSH and LQKENI. The ends were cut back, 3 bases at V and 4 bases at J, with 19 bases in the middle. CDR3 in DNA: TGTGCCAGCTCACCGTCGTTCCAGGTCGACCTCGGAAACACCATATATTTT. Amino acid sequence: CASSPSFQVDLGNTIYF.

This chain links TRBV6-1 with TRBJ2-7, with a possible D match to TRBD2 (5 bases). V lost 3 bases, J lost 4 bases, and 10 bases lay in between. This CDR3 contains 13 residues. From germline, CDR1 is MNHNS and CDR2 SASEGT. The CDR3 DNA reads TGTGCCAGCAGTGATGAGGGAATATACGAGCAGTACTTC. It yields the protein CASSDEGIYEQYF.

This clone was picked up a small number of times. The V call is TRBV2, the J call TRBJ2-1; the match to TRBD2 covers 16 bases. V shed 8 bases, J shed 10 bases, and the junction held 17 bases outside the gene matches. Germline V lookup: CDR1 SNHLY, CDR2 FYNNEI. The length of the CDR3 is 18 residues. CDR3 DNA sequence: TGTGCCAGCCAGTGGGGACAGGCCGGGACTAGCGGGAGGGGGGAGCAGTTCTTC. This encodes CASQWGQAGTSGRGEQFF.

V gene TRBV21-1 combines with J gene TRBJ2-7; the table names TRBD1, a call not compared with the DNA. TRBV21-1 is recorded as a pseudogene. The CDR3 consists of 12 residues. CDR3 amino acids: CATDRGSYEQYF. CDR3 sequence (DNA): TGTGCCACAGACAGGGGAAGCTACGAGCAGTACTTC.

This chain links TRBV29-1 with TRBJ2-3, with D uncertain. Germline assignment: CDR1 SQVTM and CDR2 ANQGSEA. This CDR3 comprises 10 residues. The V end lost 6 bases, the J end lost 3 bases, and 4 bases lay between the germline ends. DNA of the CDR3: TGCAGCGTAGAGACAGATACGCAGTATTTT. The encoded protein is CSVETDTQYF.

The CDR3 DNA follows: TGTGCCAGCAGTCCCCCAGGGGCAGGAACTGAAGCTTTCTTT. Protein product: CASSPPGAGTEAFF. The gene calls are TRBV11-3 and TRBJ1-1; a weak D match, TRBD1 (6 bases). Germline V gene sequence: CDR1 SGHNT, CDR2 YENEEA. The CDR3 spans 14 residues. Trimming took off 6 bases at V and 5 bases at J, with 16 bases between the two ends.

J is TRBJ2-1 and V is TRBV5-4; 11 bases line up with TRBD2. This CDR3 is 16 amino acids long. Trimming took 3 bases from V and 7 from J; bases not matched to a gene: 9. Per the germline V gene, CDR1 is SGHNT and CDR2 is YYREEE (reference sequence). The CDR3 region is CASSSITSGSTNEQFF. The CDR3 bases are TGTGCCAGCAGCTCTATAACTAGCGGGAGTACAAATGAGCAGTTCTTC.

V usage is TRBV27 and J usage is TRBJ2-1; 14 bases are a match to TRBD2. The junction had 4 bases not matched to a gene; V was cut back by 4 bases and J by 8 bases. From germline, CDR1 is MNHEY and CDR2 SMNVEV (reference sequence). This CDR3 comprises 15 residues. The CDR3 DNA sequence: TGTGCCAGCAGTTACTCGACTAGCGGGAGGGATGAGCAGTTCTTC. The encoded protein is CASSYSTSGRDEQFF.

This clone came up once. V usage is TRBV5-1 and J usage is TRBJ1-1; no clear D gene. Germline V lookup: CDR1 SGHRS, CDR2 YFSETQ. Trimming took off 0 bases at V and 1 base at J, with 10 bases between the two ends. CDR3 length: 15 amino acids. CDR3 nucleotides: TGCGCCAGCAGCTTGGATACTCAAGCGAACACTGAAGCTTTCTTT. It is translated as CASSLDTQANTEAFF.

This sequence joins TRBV9 and TRBJ2-7; the match to TRBD2 covers 11 bases. The junction had 16 bases not matched to a gene; V was cut back by 3 bases and J by 5 bases. The CDR3 spans 18 residues. Germline V lookup: CDR1 SGDLS, CDR2 YYNGEE. CDR3: CASSESGTSGRLGHEQYF. The CDR3 bases are TGTGCCAGCAGCGAGTCGGGAACTAGCGGGAGATTAGGCCACGAGCAGTACTTC.

The chain uses TRBV7-6 and TRBJ2-5; D gene uncertain. CDR3 length equals 14 residues. Looked up from germline, CDR1 is SGHVS and CDR2 is FNYEAQ. V lost 6 bases and J 0 bases, leaving 11 bases between the germline ends. CDR3 amino acids: CASSSQAYQETQYF. CDR3 sequence (DNA): TGTGCCAGCAGTTCCCAGGCGTACCAAGAGACCCAGTACTTC.

V is TRBV25-1 and J is TRBJ2-7, with D possibly TRBD1 on 5 matching bases. The CDR3 is 15 amino acids. Trimming removed 2 bases at V and 2 bases at J, with 13 bases between. CDR1 is MGHDK, CDR2 SYGVNS, per germline. The CDR3 region has the DNA TGTGCCAGCAGTGAAAGGCCAGGGTCGGCCTACGAGCAGTACTTC. Residues: CASSERPGSAYEQYF.

This chain uses TRBV27 with TRBJ2-1; TRBD1 aligns across 10 bases. Per the germline V gene, CDR1 is MNHEY and CDR2 is SMNVEV (reference sequence). V lost 6 bases to trimming and J lost 4 bases; unmatched junction nucleotides: 12. The CDR3 has 17 residues. The CDR3 region has the DNA TGTGCCAGCAGAATTCGACAGGGGGCGGCAATTTACAATGAGCAGTTCTTC. Amino acids: CASRIRQGAAIYNEQFF.

Turning to this clone: Lacking the conserved final phenylalanine or tryptophan, this CDR3 likely reflects a read error. CDR3 nucleotide sequence: TGTGCCACCAGCAGAGATGTACAGACGAACACTGAAGCTTTCCTT. Translated: CATSRDVQTNTEAFL. The V and J genes are TRBV15 and TRBJ1-1, with D hard to call. CDR3 length: 15 amino acids. The V end was cut by 0 bases, the J end by 1 base, with 9 bases between. The germline V gene has CDR1 LNHNV and CDR2 YYDKDF (reference sequence).

This chain joins TRBV11-1 and TRBJ2-7; 12 positions match TRBD2. The trim removed 4 bases at V and 4 bases at J, leaving 8 bases unmatched. CDR1 and CDR2 (germline): SGHAT, FQDESV (reference sequence). The CDR3 covers 16 residues. CDR3 nucleotide sequence: TGTGCCAGCAGCTCGATATGGACTAGCGGGACTTACGAGCAGTACTTC. It translates to CASSSIWTSGTYEQYF.

This chain connects TRBV5-4 to TRBJ2-1; the match to TRBD2 covers 7 bases. CDR1 is SGHNT, CDR2 YYREEE, per germline (reference sequence). There are 18 residues in the CDR3. Losses at the gene ends were 3 bases for V and 0 bases for J; bases not matched to a gene: 12. The CDR3 sequence is CASSYLTPSGSSYNEQFF. DNA of the CDR3: TGTGCCAGCAGCTACCTTACGCCTAGCGGAAGCTCCTACAATGAGCAGTTCTTC.

The J gene is TRBJ2-1, the V gene TRBV9; 8 bases fit TRBD2. The junction had 4 bases not matched to a gene; V was cut back by 0 bases and J by 5 bases. Germline V gene sequence: CDR1 SGDLS, CDR2 YYNGEE. The CDR3 length is 15 residues. CDR3 DNA sequence: TGTGCCAGCAGCGTAGACGGGAGGGCCGACAATGAGCAGTTCTTC. Protein sequence: CASSVDGRADNEQFF. The variable domain in full, with the rest retrieved from reference TRBV9 and TRBJ2-1, is DSGVTQTPKHLITATGQRVTLRCSPRSGDLSVYWYQQSLDQGLQFLIQYYNGEERAKGNILERFSAQQFPDLHSELNLSSLELGDSALYFCASSVDGRADNEQFFGPGTRLTVL.

This chain connects TRBV5-1 to TRBJ2-1; D perhaps matches TRBD1 (6 bases). The germline V gene encodes CDR1 SGHRS and CDR2 YFSETQ. Trimming took off 2 bases at V and 9 bases at J, with 6 bases between the two ends. This CDR3 has 11 residues. The CDR3 nucleotides are TGCGCCAGCAGCTTAGGGGGTGAGCAGTTCTTC. This codes for CASSLGGEQFF.